The subject of this entry is one T cell receptor beta chain. Antigen unknown. These data originate in a study of response to subunit inactivated influenza vaccine. Findings and caveats of the study: A suggestion made by the authors is that each seasonal influenza vaccination recruits few new T cells.

One entry per CDR3 protein, called by TCRdb with MiXCR from the RT-PCR reads. The sample consists of about 570,000 distinct CDR3 sequences, 12% of them appearing once. V dropped 6 bases and J dropped 4 bases, with 16 bases sitting between them. CDR1 DFQATT and CDR2 SNEGSKA come from the germline V gene (reference sequence). The CDR3 has 13 amino acids. The receptor's source is a man between 50 and 59 years old who received an inactivated influenza vaccine. This chain links TRBV20-1 with TRBJ2-7; TRBD2 might be the D (5 bases). The input for sequencing was PBMCs from blood, taken on the day of vaccination. CDR3: CSASLGGAYEQYF. The CDR3 bases are TGCAGTGCCAGCTTAGGAGGAGCATACGAGCAGTACTTC.